The following is a T cell receptor beta chain sequence with its context. One entry per CDR3 protein results from TCRdb running MiXCR on the RT-PCR reads. Of more than 550,000 distinct CDR3 sequences listed, over 12% are singletons. Trimming stripped 6 bases from V and 10 bases from J, with 22 bases between. Germline V gives CDR1 SGHTA, CDR2 FQGNSA. The CDR3 has 15 amino acids. Sequenced sample: memory CD4+ T cells from blood. This receptor was obtained from a female donor in good health, serving as a healthy control. The chain joins TRBV7-2 to TRBJ2-1, with D perhaps TRBD2 (6 bases). In nucleotides, the CDR3 is TGTGCCAGCAGACCACCCGGGACTGTTATAGCGGAGCAGTTCTTC. This translates into CASRPPGTVIAEQFF.